The 5 T cell receptor beta chains listed next were all sequenced from one sample in a study of T-cell reconstitution after alpha-beta-depleted transplantation in children. TCRbeta library preparation incorporated unique molecular identifiers. TCRdb re-derived calls from the PCR reads in MiXCR, one entry per CDR3 protein. The sample consists of around 71,000 distinct CDR3 sequences, approximately 7.4% of them appearing once. Source: PBMCs from the stem cell graft donor, taken from the stem cell graft. All receptors come from a human donor who donated a stem cell graft to a child with acute lymphoblastic leukemia.

In its sample, this clonotype was seen many times. The chain uses TRBV4-3 and TRBJ2-5; 11 bases match TRBD2. The CDR3 has 18 amino acids. Germline assignment: CDR1 LGHNA and CDR2 YSLEER. V shed 1 base, J shed 5 bases, and the junction held 12 bases outside the gene matches. CDR3 loop: CASSQVAGSSGGVETQYF. As DNA, the CDR3 is TGCGCCAGCAGCCAAGTCGCCGGAAGTAGCGGGGGGGTGGAGACCCAGTACTTC.

This clonotype was counted ten times or more. This chain connects TRBV12-5 to TRBJ1-2; D may be TRBD1 (6 bases). This CDR3 is 15 amino acids long. Between the trimmed V and J ends, which lost 5 bases and 2 bases, there was a span of 15 bases. Germline CDR1 is LGHNT and CDR2 is FRNRAP. CDR3 DNA: TGTGCTAGTGGTACGAACAGGGATTTAAACTATGGCTACACCTTC. This gives the protein CASGTNRDLNYGYTF. Full variable domain (remainder filled in from reference TRBV12-5 and TRBJ1-2): DARVTQTPRHKVTEMGQEVTMRCQPILGHNTVFWYRQTMMQGLELLAYFRNRAPLDDSGMPKDRFSAEMPDATLATLKIQPSEPRDSAVYFCASGTNRDLNYGYTFGSGTRLTVV.

The table lists this clonotype with many counts. The V and J genes are TRBV12-3 or TRBV12-4 and TRBJ1-2; D gene ambiguous. The V and J ends lost 6 bases and 0 bases respectively, with 17 bases between them. CDR3 length: 16 residues. CDR3 in amino acids: CASRSPSAHPNYGYTF. CDR3 bases: TGTGCCAGCAGATCTCCCTCAGCCCATCCTAACTATGGCTACACCTTC.

V and J are TRBV7-3 and TRBJ2-1; D is unclear. Germline V CDR1 and CDR2: SGHTA, FQGTGA. V was cut by 5 bases and J by 3 bases, with 8 bases left in between. The CDR3 length is 13 residues. The CDR3 region is CASSLLHYNEQFF. In DNA, the CDR3 is TGTGCCAGCAGCCTCCTCCACTACAATGAGCAGTTCTTC.

This clonotype was picked up a small number of times. This chain links TRBV5-4 with TRBJ2-2; D remains ambiguous. The germline V and J ends were trimmed by 3 bases and 6 bases, with 18 bases remaining between them. The CDR3 runs 16 residues. Germline V CDR1 and CDR2: SGHNT, YYREEE (reference sequence). The CDR3 loop reads CASSSVGFSSAGELFF. The CDR3 nucleotides are TGTGCCAGCAGCTCAGTGGGGTTCAGCTCGGCCGGGGAGCTGTTTTTT.